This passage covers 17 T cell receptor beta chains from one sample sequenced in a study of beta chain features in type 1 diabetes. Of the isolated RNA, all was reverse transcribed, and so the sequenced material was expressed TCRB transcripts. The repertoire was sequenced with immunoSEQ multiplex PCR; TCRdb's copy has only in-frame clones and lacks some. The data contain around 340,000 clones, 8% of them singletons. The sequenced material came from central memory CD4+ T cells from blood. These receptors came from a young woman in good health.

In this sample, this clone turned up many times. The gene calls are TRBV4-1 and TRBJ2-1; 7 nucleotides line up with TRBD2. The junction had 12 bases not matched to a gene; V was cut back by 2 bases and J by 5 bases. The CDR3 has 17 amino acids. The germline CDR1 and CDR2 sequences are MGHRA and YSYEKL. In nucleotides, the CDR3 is TGCGCCAGCAGCCAATCCCGTGCGGGAGTGAGGAACAATGAGCAGTTCTTC. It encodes CASSQSRAGVRNNEQFF.

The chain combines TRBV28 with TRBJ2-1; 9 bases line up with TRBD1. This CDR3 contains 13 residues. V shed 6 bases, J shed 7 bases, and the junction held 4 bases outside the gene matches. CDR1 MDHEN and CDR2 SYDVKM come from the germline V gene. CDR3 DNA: TGTGCCAGCAGGGGGACAGGGAGGAATGAGCAGTTCTTC. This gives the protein CASRGTGRNEQFF.

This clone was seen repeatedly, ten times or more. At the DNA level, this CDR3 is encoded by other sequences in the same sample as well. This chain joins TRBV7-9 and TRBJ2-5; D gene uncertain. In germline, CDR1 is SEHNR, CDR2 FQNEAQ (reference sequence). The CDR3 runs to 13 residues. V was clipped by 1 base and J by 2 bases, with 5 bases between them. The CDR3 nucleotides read TGTGCCAGCAGCTTAGGAGTACAAGAGACCCAGTACTTC. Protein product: CASSLGVQETQYF.

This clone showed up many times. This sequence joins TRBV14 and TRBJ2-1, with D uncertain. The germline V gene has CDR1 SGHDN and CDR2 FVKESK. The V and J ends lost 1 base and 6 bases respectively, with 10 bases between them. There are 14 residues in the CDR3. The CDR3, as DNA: TGTGCCAGCAGCCAAGTACTACAGACCAATGAGCAGTTCTTC. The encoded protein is CASSQVLQTNEQFF.

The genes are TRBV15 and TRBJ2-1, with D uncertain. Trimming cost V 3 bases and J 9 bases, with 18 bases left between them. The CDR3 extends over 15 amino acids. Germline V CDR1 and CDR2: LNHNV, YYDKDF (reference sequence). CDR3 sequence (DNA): TGTGCCACCAGCAGTGGACGGTCAGGTTTTGGTGAGCAGTTCTTC. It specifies CATSSGRSGFGEQFF. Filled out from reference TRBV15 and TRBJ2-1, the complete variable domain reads DAMVIQNPRYQVTQFGKPVTLSCSQTLNHNVMYWYQQKSSQAPKLLFHYYDKDFNNEADTPDNFQSRRPNTSFCFLDIRSPGLGDTAMYLCATSSGRSGFGEQFFGPGTRLTVL.

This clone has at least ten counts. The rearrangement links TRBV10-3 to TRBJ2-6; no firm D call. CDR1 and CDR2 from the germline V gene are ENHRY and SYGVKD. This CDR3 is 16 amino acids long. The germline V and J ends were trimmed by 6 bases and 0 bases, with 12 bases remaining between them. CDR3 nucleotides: TGTGCCATCAGCCTAGGACGTATCTCTGGGGCCAACGTCCTGACTTTC. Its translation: CAISLGRISGANVLTF.

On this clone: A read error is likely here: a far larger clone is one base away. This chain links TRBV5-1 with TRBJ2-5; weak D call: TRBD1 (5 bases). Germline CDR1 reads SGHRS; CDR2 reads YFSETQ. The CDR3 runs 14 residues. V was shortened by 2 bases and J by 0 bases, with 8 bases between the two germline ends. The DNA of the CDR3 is TGCGCCAGCAGCTTCGACAGTTACCAAGAGACCCAGTACTTC. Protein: CASSFDSYQETQYF.

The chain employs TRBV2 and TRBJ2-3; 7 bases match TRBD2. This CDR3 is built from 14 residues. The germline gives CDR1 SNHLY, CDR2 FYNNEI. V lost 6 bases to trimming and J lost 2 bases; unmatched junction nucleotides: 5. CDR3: CASRGREITDTQYF. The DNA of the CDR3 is TGTGCCAGCAGAGGGCGGGAGATCACAGATACGCAGTATTTT. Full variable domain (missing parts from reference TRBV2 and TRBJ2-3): EPEVTQTPSHQVTQMGQEVILRCVPISNHLYFYWYRQILGQKVEFLVSFYNNEISEKSEIFDDQFSVERPDGSNFTLKIRSTKLEDSAMYFCASRGREITDTQYFGPGTRLTVL.

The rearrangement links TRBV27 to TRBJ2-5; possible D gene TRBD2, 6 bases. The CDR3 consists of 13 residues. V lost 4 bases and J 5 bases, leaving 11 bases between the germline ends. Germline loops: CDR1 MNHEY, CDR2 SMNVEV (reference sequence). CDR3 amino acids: CASSSGVRETQYF. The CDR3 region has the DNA TGTGCCAGCAGTTCGGGAGTGCGGGAGACCCAGTACTTC.

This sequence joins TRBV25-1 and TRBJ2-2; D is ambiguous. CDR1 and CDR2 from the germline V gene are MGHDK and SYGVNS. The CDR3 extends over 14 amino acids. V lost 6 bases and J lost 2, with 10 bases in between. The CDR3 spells CASREGFNTGELFF. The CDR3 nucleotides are TGTGCCAGCAGGGAAGGGTTCAACACCGGGGAGCTGTTTTTT.

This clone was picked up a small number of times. The CDR3 protein is CASSVTALLRTGVTEAFF. In nucleotides, the CDR3 is TGTGCCAGCAGCGTCACTGCCCTTCTTAGGACTGGCGTGACAGAAGCTTTCTTT. This sequence joins TRBV9 and TRBJ1-1; D unclear. Germline V gene lookup returns CDR1 SGDLS and CDR2 YYNGEE. The CDR3 totals 18 residues. Trimming pared 2 bases from V and 8 bases from J, leaving 28 bases between.

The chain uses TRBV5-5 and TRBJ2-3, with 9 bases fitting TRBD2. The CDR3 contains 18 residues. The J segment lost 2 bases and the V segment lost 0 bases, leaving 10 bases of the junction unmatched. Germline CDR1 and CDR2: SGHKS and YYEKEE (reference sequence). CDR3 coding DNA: TGTGCCAGCAGCTTGGTGCGGGCTAGCGGGGCATCCACAGATACGCAGTATTTT. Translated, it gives CASSLVRASGASTDTQYF.

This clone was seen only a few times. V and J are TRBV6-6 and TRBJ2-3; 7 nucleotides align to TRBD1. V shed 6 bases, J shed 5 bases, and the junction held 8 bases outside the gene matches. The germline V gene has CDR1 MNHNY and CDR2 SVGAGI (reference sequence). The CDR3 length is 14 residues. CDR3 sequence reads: CASRTQGQQDTQYF. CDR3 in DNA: TGTGCCAGCAGGACCCAGGGACAGCAAGATACGCAGTATTTT.

CDR3 coding DNA: TGCAGCGTTGAGGGGACAGGGGGCCGGGAGACCCAGTACTTC. This gives the protein CSVEGTGGRETQYF. V usage is TRBV29-1 and J usage is TRBJ2-5, with 12 positions matching TRBD1. This CDR3 has 14 residues. CDR1 SQVTM and CDR2 ANQGSEA come from the germline V gene. With 3 bases clipped from V and 5 bases from J, the junction kept 4 bases outside the gene matches.

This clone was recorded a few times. The CDR3 nucleotides are TGTGCCAGCAGTTACTCGTGGGGCACAGATACGCAGTATTTT. Its translation is CASSYSWGTDTQYF. This chain connects TRBV6-6 to TRBJ2-3; D not certain. The germline gives CDR1 MNHNY, CDR2 SVGAGI (reference sequence). Trimming removed 0 bases at V and 1 base at J, with 5 bases between. The CDR3 contains 14 residues.

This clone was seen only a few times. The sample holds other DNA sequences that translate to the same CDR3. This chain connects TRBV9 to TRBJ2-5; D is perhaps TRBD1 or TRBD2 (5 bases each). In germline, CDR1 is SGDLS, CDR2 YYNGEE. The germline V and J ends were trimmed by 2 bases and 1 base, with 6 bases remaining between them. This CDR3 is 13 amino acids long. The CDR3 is CASSVGAQETQYF. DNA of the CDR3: TGTGCCAGCAGCGTCGGGGCCCAAGAGACCCAGTACTTC.

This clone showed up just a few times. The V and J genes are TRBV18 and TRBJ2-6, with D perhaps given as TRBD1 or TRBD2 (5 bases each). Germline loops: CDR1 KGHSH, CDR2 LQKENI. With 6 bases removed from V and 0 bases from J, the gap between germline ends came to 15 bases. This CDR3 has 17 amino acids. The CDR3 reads CASSLPGADSGANVLTF. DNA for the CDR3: TGTGCCAGCTCCCTCCCCGGGGCCGACTCTGGGGCCAACGTCCTGACTTTC. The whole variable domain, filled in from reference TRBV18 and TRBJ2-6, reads NAGVMQNPRHLVRRRGQEARLRCSPMKGHSHVYWYRQLPEEGLKFMVYLQKENIIDESGMPKERFSAEFPKEGPSILRIQQVVRGDSAAYFCASSLPGADSGANVLTFGAGSRLTVL.